This T cell receptor beta chain emerged from a study of blood T cell repertoires in COVID-19. Profiling relied on immunoSEQ multiplex PCR, and the TCRdb table lists in-frame clones only, not all of them. The data contain about 50,000 clones, around 86% of them singletons. Trimming cost V 3 bases and J 15 bases; bases outside gene matches: 26. From germline, CDR1 is LNHDA and CDR2 SQIVND (reference sequence). There are 18 residues in the CDR3. The chain uses TRBV19 and TRBJ2-1; 7 bases align to TRBD2. The sequence came from a man between 45 and 60 years old with active COVID-19. The specimen was peripheral blood. CDR3 DNA sequence: TGTGCCAGTAGTATCCGGGCAGGAGCCCCGGGGGGTCGGGACGGGCTGTTCTTC. Amino acids: CASSIRAGAPGGRDGLFF.